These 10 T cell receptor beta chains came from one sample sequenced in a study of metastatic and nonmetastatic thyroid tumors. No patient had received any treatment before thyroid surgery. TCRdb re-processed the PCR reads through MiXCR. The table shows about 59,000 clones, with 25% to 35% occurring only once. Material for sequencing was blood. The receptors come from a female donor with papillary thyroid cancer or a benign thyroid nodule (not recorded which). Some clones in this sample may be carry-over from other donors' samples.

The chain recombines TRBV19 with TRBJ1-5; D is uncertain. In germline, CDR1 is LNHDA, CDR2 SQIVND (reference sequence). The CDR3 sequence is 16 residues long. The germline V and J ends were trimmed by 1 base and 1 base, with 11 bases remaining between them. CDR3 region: CASSIVFRQSNQPQHF. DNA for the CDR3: TGTGCCAGTAGTATAGTCTTCAGGCAGAGCAATCAGCCCCAGCATTTT.

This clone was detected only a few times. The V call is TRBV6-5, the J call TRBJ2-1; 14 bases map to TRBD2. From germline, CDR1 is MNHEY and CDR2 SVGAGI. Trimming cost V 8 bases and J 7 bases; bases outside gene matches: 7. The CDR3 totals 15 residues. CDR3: CASGWTSGRRNEQFF. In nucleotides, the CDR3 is TGTGCCAGCGGTTGGACTAGCGGGAGGAGGAATGAGCAGTTCTTC.

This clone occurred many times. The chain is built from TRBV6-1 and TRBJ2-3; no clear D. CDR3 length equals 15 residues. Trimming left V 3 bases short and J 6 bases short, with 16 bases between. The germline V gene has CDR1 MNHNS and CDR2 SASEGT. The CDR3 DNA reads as TGTGCCAGCAGTGAGGAAACCGGTAGCTGGGATACGCAGTATTTT. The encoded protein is CASSEETGSWDTQYF.

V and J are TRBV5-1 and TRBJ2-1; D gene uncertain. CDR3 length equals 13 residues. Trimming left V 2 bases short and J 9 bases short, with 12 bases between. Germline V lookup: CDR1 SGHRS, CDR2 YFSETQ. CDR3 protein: CASSFRVVGEQFF. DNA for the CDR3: TGCGCCAGCAGCTTTCGGGTTGTGGGTGAGCAGTTCTTC.

The CDR3 sequence: CASSESLDTYEQYF. The CDR3 bases are TGCGCCAGCAGTGAGTCATTAGACACCTACGAGCAGTACTTC. J is TRBJ2-7 and V is TRBV10-1; D not resolved. The CDR3 is 14 amino acids. V lost 0 bases and J 2 bases, leaving 8 bases between the germline ends. In germline, CDR1 is WNHNN, CDR2 SYGVQD (reference sequence).

As DNA, the CDR3 is TGCGCCAGCAGCTGGCAGTCCTACAATGAGCAGTTCTTC. As protein: CASSWQSYNEQFF. The V gene is TRBV5-1, the J gene TRBJ2-1; unclear D gene. This CDR3 has 13 amino acids. Germline-derived CDR1 and CDR2 are SGHRS and YFSETQ. Trimming cost V 3 bases and J 1 base, with 5 bases left between them.

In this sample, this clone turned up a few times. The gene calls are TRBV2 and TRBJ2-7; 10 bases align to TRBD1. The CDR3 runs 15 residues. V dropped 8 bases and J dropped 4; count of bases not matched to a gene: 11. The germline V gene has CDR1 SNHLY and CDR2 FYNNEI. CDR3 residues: CASLTGTGESYEQYF. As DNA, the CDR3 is TGTGCCAGCTTAACCGGGACAGGGGAATCTTACGAGCAGTACTTC.

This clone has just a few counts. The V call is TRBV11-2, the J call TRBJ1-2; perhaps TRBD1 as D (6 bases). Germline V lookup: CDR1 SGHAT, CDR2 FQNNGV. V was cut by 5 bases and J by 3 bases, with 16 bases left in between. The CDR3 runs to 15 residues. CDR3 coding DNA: TGTGCCAGCAGCCTCACATCCGGGACATACTATGGCTACACCTTC. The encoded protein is CASSLTSGTYYGYTF.

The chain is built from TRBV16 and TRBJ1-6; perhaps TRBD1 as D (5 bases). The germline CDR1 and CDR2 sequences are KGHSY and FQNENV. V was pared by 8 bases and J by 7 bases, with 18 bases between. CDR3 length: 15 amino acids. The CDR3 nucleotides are TGTGCCAGCGGACCCGGGACGGACCTAAATTCACCCCTCCACTTT. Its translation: CASGPGTDLNSPLHF.

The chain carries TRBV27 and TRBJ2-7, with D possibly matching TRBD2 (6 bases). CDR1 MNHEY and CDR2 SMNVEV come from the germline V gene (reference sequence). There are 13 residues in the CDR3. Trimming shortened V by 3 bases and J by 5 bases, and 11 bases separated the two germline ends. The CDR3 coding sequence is TGTGCCAGCAGTTTCCGGAGGAGGGACGAGCAGTACTTC. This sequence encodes CASSFRRRDEQYF.